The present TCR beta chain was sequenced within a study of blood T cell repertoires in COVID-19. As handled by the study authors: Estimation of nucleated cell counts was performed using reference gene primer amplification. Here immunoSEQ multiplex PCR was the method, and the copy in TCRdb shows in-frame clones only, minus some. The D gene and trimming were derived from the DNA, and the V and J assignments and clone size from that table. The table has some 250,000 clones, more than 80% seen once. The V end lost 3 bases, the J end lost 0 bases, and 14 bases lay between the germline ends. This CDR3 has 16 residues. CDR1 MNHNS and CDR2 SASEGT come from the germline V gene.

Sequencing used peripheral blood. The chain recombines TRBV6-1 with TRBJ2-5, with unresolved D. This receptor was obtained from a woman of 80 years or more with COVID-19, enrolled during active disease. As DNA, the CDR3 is TGTGCCAGCAGTGAGCTTTCCCACTCGTACCAAGAGACCCAGTACTTC. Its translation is CASSELSHSYQETQYF.